This T cell receptor beta chain was identified during a study of shared clonotypes between healthy human individuals. Study-level results: Sharing across four donors was seen in roughly 5% of naive CD4 clonotypes.

A note on this clone: Antigen unknown.

This CDR3 has 16 residues. The germline V gene encodes CDR1 MNHEY and CDR2 SMNVEV (reference sequence). With 5 bases removed from V and 2 bases from J, the gap between germline ends came to 17 bases. Every subset had its genomic DNA shared out evenly among several immunoSEQ plates. Assay used: immunoSEQ multiplex PCR; TCRdb lists only in-frame clones, some missing. The data contain 1.5 million to 1.9 million clones, 98% of them singletons. The V and J genes are TRBV27 and TRBJ2-3; either TRBD1 or TRBD2 may fit D (5 bases each). What was sequenced was naive CD4+ T cells sorted from blood. Subset: CD45RA+ positively selected. The source of this sequence is a man younger than 40 in good health. CDR3 in DNA: TGTGCCAGCAGTCCCGGGACGGCCATCCTCACAGATACGCAGTATTTT. Protein: CASSPGTAILTDTQYF.